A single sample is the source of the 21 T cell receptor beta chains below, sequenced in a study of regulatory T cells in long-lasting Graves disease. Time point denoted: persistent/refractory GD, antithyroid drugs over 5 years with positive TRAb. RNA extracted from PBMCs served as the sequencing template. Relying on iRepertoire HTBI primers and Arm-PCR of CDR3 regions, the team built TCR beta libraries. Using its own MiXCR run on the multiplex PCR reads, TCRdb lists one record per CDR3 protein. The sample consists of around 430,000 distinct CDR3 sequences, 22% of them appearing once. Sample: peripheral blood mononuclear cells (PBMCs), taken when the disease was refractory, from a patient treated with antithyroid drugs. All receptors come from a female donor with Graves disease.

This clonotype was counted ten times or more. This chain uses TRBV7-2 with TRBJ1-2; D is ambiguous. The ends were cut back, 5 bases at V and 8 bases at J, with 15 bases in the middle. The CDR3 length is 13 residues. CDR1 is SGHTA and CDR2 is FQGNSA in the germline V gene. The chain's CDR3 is CASSPTALLGYTF. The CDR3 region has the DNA TGTGCCAGCAGCCCCACTGCGTTGTTGGGCTACACCTTC.

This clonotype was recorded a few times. The CDR3 reads CSAREGQGALNEQYF. Written as DNA, the CDR3 is TGCAGTGCTAGAGAGGGACAGGGGGCGCTGAACGAGCAGTACTTC. The chain links TRBV20-1 to TRBJ2-7; 12 nucleotides match TRBD1. CDR3 length equals 15 residues. The germline CDR1 and CDR2 sequences are DFQATT and SNEGSKA (reference sequence). Losses at the gene ends were 0 bases for V and 5 bases for J; bases not matched to a gene: 5.

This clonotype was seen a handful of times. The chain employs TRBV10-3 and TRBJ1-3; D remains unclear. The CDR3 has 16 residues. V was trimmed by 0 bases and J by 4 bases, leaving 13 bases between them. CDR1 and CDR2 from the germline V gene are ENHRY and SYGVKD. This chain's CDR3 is CAISESGRGPGNTIYF. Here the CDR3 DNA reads TGTGCCATCAGTGAGTCGGGAAGAGGTCCCGGAAACACCATATATTTT.

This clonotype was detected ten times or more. CDR3 sequence reads: CASSSGDGYTF. In DNA form, the CDR3 reads TGTGCCAGCAGTTCAGGAGATGGCTACACCTTC. The chain couples TRBV12-3 or TRBV12-4 to TRBJ1-2; D not certain. The CDR3 spans 11 residues. Between the trimmed V and J ends, which lost 4 bases and 6 bases, there was a span of 6 bases.

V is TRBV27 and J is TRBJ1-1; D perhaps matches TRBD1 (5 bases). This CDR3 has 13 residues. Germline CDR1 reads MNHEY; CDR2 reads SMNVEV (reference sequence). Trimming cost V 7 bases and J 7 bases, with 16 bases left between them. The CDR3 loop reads CASTKTGAHEAFF. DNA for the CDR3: TGTGCCAGCACCAAAACAGGAGCCCATGAAGCTTTCTTT.

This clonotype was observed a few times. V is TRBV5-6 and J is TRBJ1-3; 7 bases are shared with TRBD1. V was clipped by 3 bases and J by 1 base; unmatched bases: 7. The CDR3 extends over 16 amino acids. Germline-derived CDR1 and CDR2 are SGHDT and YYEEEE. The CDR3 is CASSYGTAGSGNTIYF. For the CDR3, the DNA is TGTGCCAGCAGCTATGGGACAGCCGGGTCTGGAAACACCATATATTTT.

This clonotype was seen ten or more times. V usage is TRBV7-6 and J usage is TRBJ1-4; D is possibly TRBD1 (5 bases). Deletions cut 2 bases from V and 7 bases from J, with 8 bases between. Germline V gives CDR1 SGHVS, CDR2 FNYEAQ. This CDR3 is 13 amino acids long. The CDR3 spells CASSLSGSEKLFF. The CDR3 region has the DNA TGTGCCAGCAGCTTATCAGGGAGTGAAAAACTGTTTTTT. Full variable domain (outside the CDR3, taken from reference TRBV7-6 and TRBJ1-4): GAGVSQSPRYKVTKRGQDVALRCDPISGHVSLYWYRQALGQGPEFLTYFNYEAQQDKSGLPNDRFSAERPEGSISTLTIQRTEQRDSAMYRCASSLSGSEKLFFGSGTQLSVL.

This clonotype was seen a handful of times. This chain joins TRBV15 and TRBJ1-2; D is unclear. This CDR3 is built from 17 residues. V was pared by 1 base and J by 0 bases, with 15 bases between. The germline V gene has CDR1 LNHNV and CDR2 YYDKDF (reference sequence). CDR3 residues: CATSRVGLAGTNYGYTF. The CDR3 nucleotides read TGTGCCACCAGCAGAGTCGGGTTGGCAGGAACTAACTATGGCTACACCTTC.

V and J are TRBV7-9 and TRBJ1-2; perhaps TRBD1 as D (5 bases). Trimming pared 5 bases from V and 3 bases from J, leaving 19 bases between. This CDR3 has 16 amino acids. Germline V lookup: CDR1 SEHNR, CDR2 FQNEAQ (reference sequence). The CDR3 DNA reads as TGTGCCAGCAGCCCCGAGTGGGCTACAGGAGACTATGGCTACACCTTC. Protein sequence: CASSPEWATGDYGYTF.

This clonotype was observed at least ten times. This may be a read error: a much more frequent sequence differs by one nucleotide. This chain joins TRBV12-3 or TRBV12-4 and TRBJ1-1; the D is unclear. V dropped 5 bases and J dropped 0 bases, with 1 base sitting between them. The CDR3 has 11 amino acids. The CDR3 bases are TGTGCCAGCAGTATGAACACTGAAGCTTTCTTT. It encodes CASSMNTEAFF.

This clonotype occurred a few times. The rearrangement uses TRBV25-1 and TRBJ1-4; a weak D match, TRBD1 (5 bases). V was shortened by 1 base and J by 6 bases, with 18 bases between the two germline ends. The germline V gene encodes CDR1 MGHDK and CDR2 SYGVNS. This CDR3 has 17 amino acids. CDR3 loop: CASSESGFGFQDEKLFF. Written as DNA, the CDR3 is TGTGCCAGCAGTGAATCAGGGTTTGGGTTTCAAGATGAAAAACTGTTTTTT.

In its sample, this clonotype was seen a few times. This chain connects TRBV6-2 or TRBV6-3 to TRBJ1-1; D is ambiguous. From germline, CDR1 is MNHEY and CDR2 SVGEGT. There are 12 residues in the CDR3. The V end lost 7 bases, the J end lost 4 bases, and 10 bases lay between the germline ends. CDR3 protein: CASTNTLTEAFF. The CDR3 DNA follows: TGTGCCAGCACCAACACCCTCACTGAAGCTTTCTTT.

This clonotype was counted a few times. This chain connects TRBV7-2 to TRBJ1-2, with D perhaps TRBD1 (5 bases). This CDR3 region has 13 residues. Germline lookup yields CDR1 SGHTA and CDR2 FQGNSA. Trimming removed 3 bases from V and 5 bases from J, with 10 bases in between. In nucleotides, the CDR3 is TGTGCCAGCAGCTTTGGGACGCCATATGGCTACACCTTC. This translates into CASSFGTPYGYTF.

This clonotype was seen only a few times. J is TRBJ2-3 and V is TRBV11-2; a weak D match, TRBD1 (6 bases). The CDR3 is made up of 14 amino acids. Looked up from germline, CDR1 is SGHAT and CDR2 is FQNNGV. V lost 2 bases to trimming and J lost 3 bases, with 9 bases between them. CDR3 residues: CASSLLGGTDTQYF. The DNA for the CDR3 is TGTGCCAGCAGCTTATTAGGGGGTACAGATACGCAGTATTTT.

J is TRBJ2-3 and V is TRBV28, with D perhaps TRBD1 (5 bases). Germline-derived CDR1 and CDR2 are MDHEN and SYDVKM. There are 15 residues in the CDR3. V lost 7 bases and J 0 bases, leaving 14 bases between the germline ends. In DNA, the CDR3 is TGTGCCAGCAAGGGGCACTTAGGTAGCACAGATACGCAGTATTTT. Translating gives CASKGHLGSTDTQYF.

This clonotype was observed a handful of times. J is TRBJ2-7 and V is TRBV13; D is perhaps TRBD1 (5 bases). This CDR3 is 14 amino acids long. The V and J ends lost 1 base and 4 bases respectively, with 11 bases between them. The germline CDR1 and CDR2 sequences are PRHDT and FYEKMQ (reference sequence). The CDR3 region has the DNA TGTGCCAGCAGCTTAGCAGGACACACGTACGAGCAGTACTTC. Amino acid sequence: CASSLAGHTYEQYF.

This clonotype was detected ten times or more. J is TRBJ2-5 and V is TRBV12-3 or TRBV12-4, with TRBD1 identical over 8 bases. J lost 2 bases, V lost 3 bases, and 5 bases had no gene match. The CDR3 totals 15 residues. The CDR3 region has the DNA TGTGCCAGCAGTTTCGGGACAGGCGGACAAGAGACCCAGTACTTC. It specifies CASSFGTGGQETQYF.

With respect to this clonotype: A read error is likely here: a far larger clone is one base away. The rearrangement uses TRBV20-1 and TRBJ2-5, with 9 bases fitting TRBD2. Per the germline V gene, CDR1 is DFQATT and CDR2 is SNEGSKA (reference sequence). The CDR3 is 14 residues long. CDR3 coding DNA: TGCAGCGTTGTAGCTAGCGGGAACCAAGAGACCCAGTACTTC. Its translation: CSVVASGNQETQYF.

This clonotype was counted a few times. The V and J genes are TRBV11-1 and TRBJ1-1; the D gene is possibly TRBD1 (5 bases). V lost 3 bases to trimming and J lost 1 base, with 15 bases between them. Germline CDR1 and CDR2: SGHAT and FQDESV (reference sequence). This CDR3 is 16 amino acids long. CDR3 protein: CASSFVIGASNTEAFF. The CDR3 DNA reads TGTGCCAGCAGCTTCGTGATTGGGGCCTCGAACACTGAAGCTTTCTTT.

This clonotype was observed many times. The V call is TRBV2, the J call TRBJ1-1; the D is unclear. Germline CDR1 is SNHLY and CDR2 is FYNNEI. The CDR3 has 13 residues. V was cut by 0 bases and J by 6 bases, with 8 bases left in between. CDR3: CASSEAQAPEAFF. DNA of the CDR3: TGTGCCAGCAGTGAAGCGCAGGCCCCTGAAGCTTTCTTT.

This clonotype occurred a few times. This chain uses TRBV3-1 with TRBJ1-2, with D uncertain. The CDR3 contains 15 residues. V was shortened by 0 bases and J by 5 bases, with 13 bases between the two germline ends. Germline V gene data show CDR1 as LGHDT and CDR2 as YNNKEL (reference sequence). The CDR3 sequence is CASSQDLGSFYGYTF. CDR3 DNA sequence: TGTGCCAGCAGCCAAGATCTAGGCAGCTTTTATGGCTACACCTTC. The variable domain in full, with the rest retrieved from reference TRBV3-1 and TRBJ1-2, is DTAVSQTPKYLVTQMGNDKSIKCEQNLGHDTMYWYKQDSKKFLKIMFSYNNKELIINETVPNRFSPKSPDKAHLNLHINSLELGDSAVYFCASSQDLGSFYGYTFGSGTRLTVV.